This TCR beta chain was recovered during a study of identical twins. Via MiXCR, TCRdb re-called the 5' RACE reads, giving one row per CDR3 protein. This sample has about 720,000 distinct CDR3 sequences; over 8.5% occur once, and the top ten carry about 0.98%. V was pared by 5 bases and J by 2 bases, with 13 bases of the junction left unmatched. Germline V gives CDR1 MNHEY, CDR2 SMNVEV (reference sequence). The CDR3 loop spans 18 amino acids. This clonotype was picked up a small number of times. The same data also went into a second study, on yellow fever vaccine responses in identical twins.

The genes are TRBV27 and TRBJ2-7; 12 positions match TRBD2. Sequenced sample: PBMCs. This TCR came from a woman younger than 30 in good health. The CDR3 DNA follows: TGTGCCAGCAGTGTAGAGGCTAGCGGGGGGGCATCGACCTACGAGCAGTACTTC. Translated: CASSVEASGGASTYEQYF.